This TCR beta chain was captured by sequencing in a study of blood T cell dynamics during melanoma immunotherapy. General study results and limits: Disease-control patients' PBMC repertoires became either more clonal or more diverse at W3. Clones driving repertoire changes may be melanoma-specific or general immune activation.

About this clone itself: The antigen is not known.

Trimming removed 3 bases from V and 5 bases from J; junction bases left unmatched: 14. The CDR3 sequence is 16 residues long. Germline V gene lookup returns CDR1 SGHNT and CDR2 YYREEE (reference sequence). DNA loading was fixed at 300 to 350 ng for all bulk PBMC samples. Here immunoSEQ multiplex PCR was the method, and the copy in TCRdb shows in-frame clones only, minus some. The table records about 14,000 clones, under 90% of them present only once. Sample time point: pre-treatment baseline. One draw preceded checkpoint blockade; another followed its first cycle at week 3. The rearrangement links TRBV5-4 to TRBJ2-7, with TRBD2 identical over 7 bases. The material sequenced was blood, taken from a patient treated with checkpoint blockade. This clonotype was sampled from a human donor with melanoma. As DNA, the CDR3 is TGTGCCAGCAGCTCCAAGACTATGGGGGGGGTGGACGAGCAGTACTTC. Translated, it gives CASSSKTMGGVDEQYF.